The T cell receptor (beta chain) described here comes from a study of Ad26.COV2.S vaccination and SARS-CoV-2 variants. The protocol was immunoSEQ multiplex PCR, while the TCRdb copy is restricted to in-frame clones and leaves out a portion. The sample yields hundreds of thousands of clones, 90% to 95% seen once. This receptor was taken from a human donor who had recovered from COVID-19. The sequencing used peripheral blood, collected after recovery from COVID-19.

CDR3 protein: CASALGLAGVGTDTQYF. Written as DNA, the CDR3 is TGTGCCAGCGCACTTGGGCTAGCGGGGGTTGGCACAGATACGCAGTATTTT. This chain joins TRBV11-2 and TRBJ2-3; 10 bases match TRBD2. With 8 bases clipped from V and 1 base from J, the junction kept 12 bases outside the gene matches. The CDR3 length is 17 residues. CDR1 is SGHAT, CDR2 FQNNGV, per germline.